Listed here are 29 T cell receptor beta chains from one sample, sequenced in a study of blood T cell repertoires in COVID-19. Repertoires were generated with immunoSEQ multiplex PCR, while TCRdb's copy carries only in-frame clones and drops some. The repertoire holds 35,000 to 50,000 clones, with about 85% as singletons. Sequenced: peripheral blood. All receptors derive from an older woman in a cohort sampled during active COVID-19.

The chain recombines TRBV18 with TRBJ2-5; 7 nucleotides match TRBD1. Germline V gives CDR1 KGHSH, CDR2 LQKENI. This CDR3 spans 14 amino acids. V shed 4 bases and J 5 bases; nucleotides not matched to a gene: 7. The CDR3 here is CASSRTGAHETQYF. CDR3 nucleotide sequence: TGTGCCAGCTCACGCACAGGGGCTCACGAGACCCAGTACTTC.

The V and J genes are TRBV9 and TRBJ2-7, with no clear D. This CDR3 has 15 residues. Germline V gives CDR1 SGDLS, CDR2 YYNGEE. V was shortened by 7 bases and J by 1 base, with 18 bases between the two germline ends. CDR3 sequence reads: CASSPSIVSSYEQYF. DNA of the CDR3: TGTGCCAGCTCCCCTTCGATAGTCTCGTCCTACGAGCAGTACTTC.

The chain's CDR3 is CASSLAGLAGETGELFF. The CDR3 region has the DNA TGCGCCAGCAGCTTGGCCGGACTAGCGGGAGAAACCGGGGAGCTGTTTTTT. The rearrangement uses TRBV5-1 and TRBJ2-2; 13 bases are a match to TRBD2. The CDR3 contains 17 residues. J lost 5 bases, V lost 0 bases, and 4 bases had no gene match. Germline assignment: CDR1 SGHRS and CDR2 YFSETQ.

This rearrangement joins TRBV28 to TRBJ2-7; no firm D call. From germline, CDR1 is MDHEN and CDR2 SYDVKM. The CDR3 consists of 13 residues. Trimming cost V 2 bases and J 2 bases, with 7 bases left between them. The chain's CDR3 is CASSLSETYEQYF. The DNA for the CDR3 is TGTGCCAGCAGTTTAAGCGAGACCTACGAGCAGTACTTC. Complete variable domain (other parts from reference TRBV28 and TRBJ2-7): DVKVTQSSRYLVKRTGEKVFLECVQDMDHENMFWYRQDPGLGLRLIYFSYDVKMKEKGDIPEGYSVSREKKERFSLILESASTNQTSMYLCASSLSETYEQYFGPGTRLTVT.

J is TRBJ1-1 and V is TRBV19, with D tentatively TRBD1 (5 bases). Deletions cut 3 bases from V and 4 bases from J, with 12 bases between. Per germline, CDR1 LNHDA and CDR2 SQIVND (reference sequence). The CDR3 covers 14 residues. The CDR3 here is CASSIRLGGTEAFF. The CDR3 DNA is TGTGCCAGTAGTATCAGGCTGGGGGGCACTGAAGCTTTCTTT. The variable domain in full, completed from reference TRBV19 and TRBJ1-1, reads DGGITQSPKYLFRKEGQNVTLSCEQNLNHDAMYWYRQDPGQGLRLIYYSQIVNDFQKGDIAEGYSVSREKKESFPLTVTSAQKNPTAFYLCASSIRLGGTEAFFGQGTRLTVV.

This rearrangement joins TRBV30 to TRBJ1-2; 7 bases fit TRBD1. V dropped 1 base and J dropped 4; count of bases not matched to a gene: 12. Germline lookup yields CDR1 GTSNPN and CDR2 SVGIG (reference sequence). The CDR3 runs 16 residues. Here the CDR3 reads CAWSGLGQKSPYGYTF. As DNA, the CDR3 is TGTGCCTGGAGTGGATTGGGACAGAAGTCCCCCTATGGCTACACCTTC.

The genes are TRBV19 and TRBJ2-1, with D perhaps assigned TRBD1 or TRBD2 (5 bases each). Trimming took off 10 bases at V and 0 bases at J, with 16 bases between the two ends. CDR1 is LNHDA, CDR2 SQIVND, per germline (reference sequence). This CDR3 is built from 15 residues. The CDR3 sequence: CATRGAENSYNEQFF. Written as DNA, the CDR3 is TGTGCCACTAGAGGGGCCGAAAACTCCTACAATGAGCAGTTCTTC.

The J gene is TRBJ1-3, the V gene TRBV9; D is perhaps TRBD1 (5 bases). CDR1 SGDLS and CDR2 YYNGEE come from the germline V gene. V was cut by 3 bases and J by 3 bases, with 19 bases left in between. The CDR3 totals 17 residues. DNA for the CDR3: TGTGCCAGCAGCGCCCTGATCGGAGGGGCTGGTGGAAACACCATATATTTT. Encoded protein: CASSALIGGAGGNTIYF.

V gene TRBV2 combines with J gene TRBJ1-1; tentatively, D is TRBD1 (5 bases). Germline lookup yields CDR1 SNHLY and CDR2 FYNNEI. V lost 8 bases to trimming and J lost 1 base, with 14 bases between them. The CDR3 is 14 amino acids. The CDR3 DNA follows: TGTGCCAGCCTCCGAAGGGGCCGGAACACTGAAGCTTTCTTT. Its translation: CASLRRGRNTEAFF.

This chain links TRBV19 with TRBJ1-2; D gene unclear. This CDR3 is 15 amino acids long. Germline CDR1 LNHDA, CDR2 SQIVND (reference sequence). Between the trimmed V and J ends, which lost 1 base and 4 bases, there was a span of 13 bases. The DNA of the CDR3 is TGTGCCAGTAGTATAGGAGCCCAAGGACTCTATGGCTACACCTTC. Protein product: CASSIGAQGLYGYTF.

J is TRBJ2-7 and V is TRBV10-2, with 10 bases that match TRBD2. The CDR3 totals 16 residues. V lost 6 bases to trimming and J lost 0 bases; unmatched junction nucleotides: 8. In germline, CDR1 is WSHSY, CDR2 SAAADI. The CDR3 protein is CASRNILAGPSYEQYF. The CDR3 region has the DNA TGCGCCAGCAGGAATATACTAGCGGGGCCCTCCTACGAGCAGTACTTC.

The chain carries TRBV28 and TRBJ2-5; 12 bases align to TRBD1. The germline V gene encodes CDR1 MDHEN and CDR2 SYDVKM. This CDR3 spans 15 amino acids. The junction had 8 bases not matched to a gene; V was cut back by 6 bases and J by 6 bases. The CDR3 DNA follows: TGTGCCAGCAGGTCCGGGACAGGGGGCAGAAAGACCCAGTACTTC. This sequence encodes CASRSGTGGRKTQYF.

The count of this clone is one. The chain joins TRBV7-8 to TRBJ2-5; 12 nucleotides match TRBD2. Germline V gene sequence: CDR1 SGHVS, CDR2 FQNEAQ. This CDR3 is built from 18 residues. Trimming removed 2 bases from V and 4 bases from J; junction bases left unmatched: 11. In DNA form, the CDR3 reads TGTGCCAGCAGCTTAAATCCTAGCGGGAGGGCCGGGACAGAGACCCAGTACTTC. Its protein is CASSLNPSGRAGTETQYF.

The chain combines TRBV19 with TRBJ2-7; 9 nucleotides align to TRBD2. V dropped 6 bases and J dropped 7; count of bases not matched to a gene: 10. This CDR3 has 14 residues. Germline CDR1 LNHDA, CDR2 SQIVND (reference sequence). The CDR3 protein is CASSLSGRLGEQYF. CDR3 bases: TGTGCCAGTAGCCTTAGCGGGAGACTGGGGGAGCAGTACTTC.

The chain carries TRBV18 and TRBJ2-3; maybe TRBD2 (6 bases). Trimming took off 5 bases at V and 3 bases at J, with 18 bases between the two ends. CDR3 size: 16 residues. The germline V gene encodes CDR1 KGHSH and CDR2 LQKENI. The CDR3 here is CASSFRDWGYTDTQYF. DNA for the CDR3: TGTGCCAGCTCATTTCGGGACTGGGGGTATACAGATACGCAGTATTTT.

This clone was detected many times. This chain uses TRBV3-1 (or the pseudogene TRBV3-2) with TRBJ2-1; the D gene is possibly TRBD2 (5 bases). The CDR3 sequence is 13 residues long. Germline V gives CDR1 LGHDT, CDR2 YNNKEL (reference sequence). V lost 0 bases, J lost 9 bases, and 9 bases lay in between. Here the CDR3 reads CASSQDQRFEQFF. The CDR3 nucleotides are TGTGCCAGCAGCCAAGATCAGCGGTTTGAGCAGTTCTTC.

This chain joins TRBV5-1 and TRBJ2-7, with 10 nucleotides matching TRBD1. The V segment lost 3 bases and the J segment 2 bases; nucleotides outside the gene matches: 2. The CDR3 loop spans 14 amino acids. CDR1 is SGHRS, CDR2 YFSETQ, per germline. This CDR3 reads CASSYGTGAYEQYF. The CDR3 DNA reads TGCGCCAGCAGCTACGGGACAGGGGCCTACGAGCAGTACTTC.

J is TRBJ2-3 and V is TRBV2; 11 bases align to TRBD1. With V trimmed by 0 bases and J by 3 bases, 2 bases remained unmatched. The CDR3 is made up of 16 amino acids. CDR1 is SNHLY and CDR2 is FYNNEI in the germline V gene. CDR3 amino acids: CASSEAGQGGTDTQYF. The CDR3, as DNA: TGTGCCAGCAGTGAAGCGGGACAGGGGGGAACAGATACGCAGTATTTT.

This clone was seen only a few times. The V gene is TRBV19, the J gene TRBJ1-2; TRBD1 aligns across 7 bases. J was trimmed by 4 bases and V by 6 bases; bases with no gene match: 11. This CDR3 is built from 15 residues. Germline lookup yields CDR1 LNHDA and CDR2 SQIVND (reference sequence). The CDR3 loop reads CASSPDTGASYGYTF. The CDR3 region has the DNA TGTGCCAGTAGCCCGGACACAGGGGCAAGCTATGGCTACACCTTC.

The chain's CDR3 is CASSPPMGQVDSYEQYF. The CDR3 DNA follows: TGTGCCAGCTCACCACCGATGGGACAGGTGGACTCCTACGAGCAGTACTTC. The rearrangement joins TRBV18 to TRBJ2-7; 8 bases fit TRBD1. Trimming at V came to 0 bases and at J to 0 bases, leaving 7 bases not matched to a gene. CDR1 is KGHSH, CDR2 LQKENI, per germline. The CDR3 is made up of 17 amino acids.

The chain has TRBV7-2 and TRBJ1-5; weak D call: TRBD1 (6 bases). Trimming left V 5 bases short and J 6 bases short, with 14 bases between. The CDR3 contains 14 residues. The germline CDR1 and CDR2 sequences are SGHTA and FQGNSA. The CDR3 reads CASSERLDSQPQHF. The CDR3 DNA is TGTGCCAGCAGCGAGCGCTTGGACAGTCAGCCCCAGCATTTT.

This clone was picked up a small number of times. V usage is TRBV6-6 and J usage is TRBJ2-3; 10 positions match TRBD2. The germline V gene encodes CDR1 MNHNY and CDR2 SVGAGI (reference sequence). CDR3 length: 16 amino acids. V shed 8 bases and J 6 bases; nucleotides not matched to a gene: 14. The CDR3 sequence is CASPPPSGSMLDTQYF. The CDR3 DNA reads TGTGCCAGCCCCCCTCCTAGCGGGAGCATGTTGGATACGCAGTATTTT.

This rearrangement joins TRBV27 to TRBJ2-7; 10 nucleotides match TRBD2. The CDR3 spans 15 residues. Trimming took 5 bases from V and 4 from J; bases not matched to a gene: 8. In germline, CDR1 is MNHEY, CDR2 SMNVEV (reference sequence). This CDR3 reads CASSPLAGAKYEQYF. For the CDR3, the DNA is TGTGCCAGCAGTCCGCTAGCGGGAGCGAAGTACGAGCAGTACTTC.

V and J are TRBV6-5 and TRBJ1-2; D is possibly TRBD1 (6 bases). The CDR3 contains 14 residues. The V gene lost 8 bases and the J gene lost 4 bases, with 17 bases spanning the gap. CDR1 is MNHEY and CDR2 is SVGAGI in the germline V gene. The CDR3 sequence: CASSDRGAVYGYTF. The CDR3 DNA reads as TGTGCCAGCTCTGATCGGGGGGCGGTCTATGGCTACACCTTC.

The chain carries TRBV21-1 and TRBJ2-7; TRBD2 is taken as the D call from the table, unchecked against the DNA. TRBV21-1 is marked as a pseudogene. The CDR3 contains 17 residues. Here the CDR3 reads CASSKARRAGPPYEQYF. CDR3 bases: TGTGCCAGCAGCAAAGCAAGACGGGCGGGACCACCCTACGAGCAGTACTTC.

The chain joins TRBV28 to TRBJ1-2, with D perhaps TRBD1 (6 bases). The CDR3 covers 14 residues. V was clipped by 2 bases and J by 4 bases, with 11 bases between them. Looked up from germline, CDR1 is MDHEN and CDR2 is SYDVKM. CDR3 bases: TGTGCCAGCAGTTTAGGCGGACAGCTCTATGGCTACACCTTC. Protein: CASSLGGQLYGYTF.

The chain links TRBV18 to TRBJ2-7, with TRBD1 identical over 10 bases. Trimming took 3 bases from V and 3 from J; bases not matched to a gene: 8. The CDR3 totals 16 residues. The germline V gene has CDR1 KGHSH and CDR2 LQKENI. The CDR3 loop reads CASSPQTGGTFYEQYF. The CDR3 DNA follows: TGTGCCAGCTCACCGCAGACAGGGGGCACCTTCTACGAGCAGTACTTC.

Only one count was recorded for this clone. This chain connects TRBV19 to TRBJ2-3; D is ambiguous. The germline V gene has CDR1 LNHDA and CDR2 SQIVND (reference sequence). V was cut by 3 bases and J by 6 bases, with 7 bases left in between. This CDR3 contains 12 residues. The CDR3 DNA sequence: TGTGCCAGTAGTATCAGGATTGATACGCAGTATTTT. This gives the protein CASSIRIDTQYF.

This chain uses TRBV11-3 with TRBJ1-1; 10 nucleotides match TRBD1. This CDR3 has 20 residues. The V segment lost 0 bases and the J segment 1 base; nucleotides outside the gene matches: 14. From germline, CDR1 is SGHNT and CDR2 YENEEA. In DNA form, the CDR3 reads TGTGCCAGCAGCTTAGAAGGCCCCGGGACAGGGGACGGGAGGAACACTGAAGCTTTCTTT. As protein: CASSLEGPGTGDGRNTEAFF.